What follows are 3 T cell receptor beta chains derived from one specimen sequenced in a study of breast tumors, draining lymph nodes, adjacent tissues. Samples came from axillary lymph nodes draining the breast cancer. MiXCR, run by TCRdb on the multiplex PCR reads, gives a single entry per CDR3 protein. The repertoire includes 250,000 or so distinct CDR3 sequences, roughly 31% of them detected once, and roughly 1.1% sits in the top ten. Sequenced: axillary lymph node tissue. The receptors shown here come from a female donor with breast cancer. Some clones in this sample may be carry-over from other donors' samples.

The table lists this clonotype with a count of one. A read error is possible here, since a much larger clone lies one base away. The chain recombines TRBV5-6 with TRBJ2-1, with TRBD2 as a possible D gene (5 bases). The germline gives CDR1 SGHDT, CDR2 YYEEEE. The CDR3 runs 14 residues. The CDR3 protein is CASSATDGNNEQLF. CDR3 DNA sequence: TGTGCCAGCAGCGCGACGGACGGGAACAATGAGCAGCTCTTC.

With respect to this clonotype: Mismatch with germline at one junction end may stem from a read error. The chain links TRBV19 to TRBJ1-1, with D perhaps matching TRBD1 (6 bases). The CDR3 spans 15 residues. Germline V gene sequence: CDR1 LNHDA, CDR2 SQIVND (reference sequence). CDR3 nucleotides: TGTGCCAGTAGTATGAAGACAGGCACGAACACTGAAGCTTCCTTT. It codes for CASSMKTGTNTEASF.

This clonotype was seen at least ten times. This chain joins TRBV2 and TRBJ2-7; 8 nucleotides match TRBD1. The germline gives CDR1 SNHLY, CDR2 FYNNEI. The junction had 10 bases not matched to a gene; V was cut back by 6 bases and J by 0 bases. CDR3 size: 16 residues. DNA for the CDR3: TGTGCCAGCAGCCCCAGGGACAGGATGAGCTCCTACGAGCAGTACTTC. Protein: CASSPRDRMSSYEQYF.